The clone carrying this T cell receptor (beta chain) was picked up a small number of times. Its antigen is not known. The data originate from a study of cytomegalovirus exposure and HLA in healthy donors. Study-level results: In the analysis, some V segments, TRBV6-2 and TRBV6-3 included, were excluded as indistinguishable. Being productive about 90% or about 30% of the time was typical of most TCR beta V segments in an earlier analysis. Later on, a genetic analysis was performed. It linked a missense variant in DCLRE1C with V- and J-gene trimming of TCR beta. Rarity held for most TCR sequences, but there were some public TCRs that occurred in many donors.

CDR3 length equals 12 residues. Germline V gene data show CDR1 as MNHEY and CDR2 as SVGAGI. Deletions cut 0 bases from V and 7 bases from J, with 6 bases between. With 60 Vbeta and 13 Jbeta primers, the PCR was carried out. Sequencing used immunoSEQ multiplex PCR; TCRdb keeps in-frame clones, though not all of them. The sample lists under 200,000 clones; roughly 70% were seen once. The TCR comes from a girl between 5 and 17 years old in good health and CMV-seronegative. This rearrangement joins TRBV6-5 to TRBJ1-1; D is unclear. The sequenced sample was PBMCs. CDR3 protein: CASSYSEGEAFF. The CDR3 bases are TGTGCCAGCAGTTACTCCGAGGGTGAAGCTTTCTTT.